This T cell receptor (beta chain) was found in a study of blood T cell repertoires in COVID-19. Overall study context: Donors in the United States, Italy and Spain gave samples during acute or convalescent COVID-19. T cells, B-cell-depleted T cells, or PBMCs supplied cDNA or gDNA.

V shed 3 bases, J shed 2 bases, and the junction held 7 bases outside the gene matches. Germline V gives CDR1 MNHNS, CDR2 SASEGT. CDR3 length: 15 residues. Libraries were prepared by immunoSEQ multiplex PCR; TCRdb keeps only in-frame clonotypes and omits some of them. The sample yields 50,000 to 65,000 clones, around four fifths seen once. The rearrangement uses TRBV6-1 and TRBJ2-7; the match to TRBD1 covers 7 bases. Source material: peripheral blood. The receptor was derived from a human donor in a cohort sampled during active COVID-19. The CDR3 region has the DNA TGTGCCAGCAGTGATAGGGGGCGTTTCACCTACGAGCAGTACTTC. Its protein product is CASSDRGRFTYEQYF.